The 25 T cell receptor beta chains below come from one sample, sequenced in a study of cytomegalovirus exposure and HLA in healthy donors. Generated by immunoSEQ multiplex PCR, the TCRdb table keeps only in-frame clones and is missing some. The data show about 240,000 clones, roughly 89% seen once. The source material was PBMCs. Every receptor here comes from a man between 18 and 29 years old in good health and CMV-seronegative.

The gene calls are TRBV4-3 and TRBJ2-7; D is unresolved. The CDR3 sequence is 14 residues long. Trimming left V 0 bases short and J 3 bases short, with 9 bases between. Germline CDR1 LGHNA, CDR2 YSLEER. The CDR3 sequence is CASSQEGDGYEQYF. As DNA, the CDR3 is TGCGCCAGCAGCCAAGAAGGAGACGGCTACGAGCAGTACTTC.

The V gene is TRBV27, the J gene TRBJ2-5, with 12 bases fitting TRBD1. The V and J ends lost 4 bases and 5 bases, in that order; junction bases with no gene match: 5. Looked up from germline, CDR1 is MNHEY and CDR2 is SMNVEV (reference sequence). The CDR3 covers 15 residues. CDR3 DNA: TGTGCCAGCAGTTACGGGACAGGGGGCTTGGAGACCCAGTACTTC. Translated, it gives CASSYGTGGLETQYF.

This clone was seen once. This chain links TRBV7-9 with TRBJ1-3; 7 nucleotides agree with TRBD1. The J segment lost 4 bases and the V segment lost 2 bases, leaving 5 bases of the junction unmatched. Germline CDR1 reads SEHNR; CDR2 reads FQNEAQ (reference sequence). This CDR3 comprises 15 residues. CDR3 nucleotide sequence: TGTGCCAGCAGCTTACGACAGGGAACCGGAAACACCATATATTTT. Translating gives CASSLRQGTGNTIYF.

V is TRBV5-1 and J is TRBJ2-5, with 8 nucleotides matching TRBD1. With V trimmed by 4 bases and J by 4 bases, 6 bases remained unmatched. The CDR3 has 14 amino acids. The germline gives CDR1 SGHRS, CDR2 YFSETQ. The CDR3 DNA reads TGCGCCAGCAGCCCTACAGGGGGAGGAGAGACCCAGTACTTC. As protein: CASSPTGGGETQYF.

The rearrangement links TRBV27 to TRBJ1-2, with D maybe TRBD1 (6 bases). Germline CDR1 and CDR2: MNHEY and SMNVEV (reference sequence). Trimming removed 0 bases from V and 8 bases from J, with 10 bases in between. The CDR3 has 13 amino acids. CDR3 protein: CASSLSTGLGYTF. The CDR3 coding sequence is TGTGCCAGCAGTTTATCTACAGGGCTGGGCTACACCTTC.

The chain has TRBV7-2 and TRBJ2-7; 11 nucleotides agree with TRBD1. The CDR3 has 15 amino acids. V trimming: 6 bases; J trimming: 2 bases; junction bases outside the gene matches: 6. Germline V gene data show CDR1 as SGHTA and CDR2 as FQGNSA. Here the CDR3 DNA reads TGTGCCAGCAGTGTCGGACAGGGGGCGACCTACGAGCAGTACTTC. This sequence encodes CASSVGQGATYEQYF. The full variable domain, its missing parts supplied by reference TRBV7-2 and TRBJ2-7, is GAGVSQSPSNKVTEKGKDVELRCDPISGHTALYWYRQSLGQGLEFLIYFQGNSAPDKSGLPSDRFSAERTGGSVSTLTIQRTQQEDSAVYLCASSVGQGATYEQYFGPGTRLTVT.

The CDR3 sequence is CASSLGGGTYEQYF. The DNA for the CDR3 is TGTGCCAGCAGCTTAGGAGGGGGAACCTACGAGCAGTACTTC. The genes are TRBV7-6 and TRBJ2-7; tentatively, D is TRBD1 (6 bases). The CDR3 is 14 amino acids. V was trimmed by 1 base and J by 2 bases, leaving 9 bases between them. Germline-derived CDR1 and CDR2 are SGHVS and FNYEAQ. Based on the CDR3 plus reference TRBV7-6 and TRBJ2-7, the full variable domain is GAGVSQSPRYKVTKRGQDVALRCDPISGHVSLYWYRQALGQGPEFLTYFNYEAQQDKSGLPNDRFSAERPEGSISTLTIQRTEQRDSAMYRCASSLGGGTYEQYFGPGTRLTVT.

This clone was counted a single time. The chain joins TRBV18 to TRBJ2-2; D unclear. This CDR3 spans 13 amino acids. V was trimmed by 1 base and J by 8 bases, leaving 8 bases between them. CDR1 and CDR2 (germline): KGHSH, LQKENI. The CDR3 region has the DNA TGTGCCAGCTCACCACTTATAAAAGGGGAGCTGTTTTTT. Amino acids: CASSPLIKGELFF.

This chain joins TRBV29-1 and TRBJ2-3, with D tentatively TRBD2 (6 bases). Germline CDR1 SQVTM, CDR2 ANQGSEA. The CDR3 runs to 14 residues. The ends were cut back, 8 bases at V and 3 bases at J, with 18 bases in the middle. CDR3 sequence (DNA): TGCAGCTCCACCGCGCGGGGTCGGACAGATACGCAGTATTTT. As protein: CSSTARGRTDTQYF.

The rearrangement joins TRBV6-6 to TRBJ2-5; D remains unclear. Germline values: CDR1 MNHNY, CDR2 SVGAGI (reference sequence). CDR3 length equals 11 residues. V was trimmed by 6 bases and J by 5 bases, leaving 7 bases between them. CDR3 DNA sequence: TGTGCCAGCAGATCGAGGGAGACCCAGTACTTC. Its protein product is CASRSRETQYF.

CDR3 coding DNA: TGTGCCAGCTCACCCCGGACTAGCGGTTCCTACGAGCAGTACTTC. Translation: CASSPRTSGSYEQYF. The V and J genes are TRBV18 and TRBJ2-7; TRBD2 aligns across 10 bases. J was trimmed by 1 base and V by 3 bases; bases with no gene match: 3. This CDR3 is built from 15 residues. In germline, CDR1 is KGHSH, CDR2 LQKENI.

The chain is built from TRBV28 and TRBJ2-1, with D tentatively TRBD2 (6 bases). With 6 bases removed from V and 6 bases from J, the gap between germline ends came to 12 bases. From germline, CDR1 is MDHEN and CDR2 SYDVKM. This CDR3 region has 13 residues. CDR3 coding DNA: TGTGCCAGCAGGGGTAGGGGAGGCAATGAGCAGTTCTTC. This encodes CASRGRGGNEQFF.

The rearrangement links TRBV9 to TRBJ2-7, with D possibly being TRBD2 (5 bases). This CDR3 is built from 13 residues. The V gene's germline CDR1 is SGDLS and CDR2 YYNGEE. The CDR3 here is CVTREQLVYEQYF. CDR3 sequence (DNA): TGTGTCACGAGGGAACAGTTAGTCTACGAGCAGTACTTC.

The chain uses TRBV2 and TRBJ1-1, with D possibly matching TRBD1 (5 bases). Germline CDR1 SNHLY, CDR2 FYNNEI. The CDR3 loop spans 12 amino acids. Trimming pared 7 bases from V and 5 bases from J, leaving 11 bases between. CDR3: CASNRRGTEAFF. The DNA for the CDR3 is TGTGCCAGCAATAGAAGGGGAACTGAAGCTTTCTTT.

The DNA of the CDR3 is TGTGCCAGCTCACCGAAGAGCGGGGCCAACGTCCTGACTTTC. The encoded protein is CASSPKSGANVLTF. The chain combines TRBV18 with TRBJ2-6, with no clear D. CDR1 KGHSH and CDR2 LQKENI come from the germline V gene. The CDR3 contains 14 residues. Deletions cut 3 bases from V and 4 bases from J, with 7 bases between.

The chain combines TRBV28 with TRBJ1-1; possible D gene TRBD1, 5 bases. The CDR3 spans 15 residues. The V end was cut by 2 bases, the J end by 6 bases, with 16 bases between. The germline V gene encodes CDR1 MDHEN and CDR2 SYDVKM. Here the CDR3 DNA reads TGTGCCAGCAGTTTAGGGTGGCAGGGCAGGGCTGAAGCTTTCTTT. Its translation: CASSLGWQGRAEAFF.

V and J are TRBV10-3 and TRBJ2-7; a weak D match, TRBD2 (5 bases). Germline CDR1 is ENHRY and CDR2 is SYGVKD. CDR3 size: 14 residues. Trimming took off 8 bases at V and 2 bases at J, with 16 bases between the two ends. The CDR3 region is CAIRPARDPYEQYF. CDR3 DNA sequence: TGTGCCATCCGGCCTGCGAGGGATCCCTACGAGCAGTACTTC.

The table lists this clone with a count of one. The chain carries TRBV19 and TRBJ1-6; perhaps TRBD1 as D (6 bases). CDR3 length: 14 residues. Germline CDR1 reads LNHDA; CDR2 reads SQIVND (reference sequence). With 1 base removed from V and 5 bases from J, the gap between germline ends came to 6 bases. CDR3 sequence (DNA): TGTGCCAGTAGTATAGGGACAGATAATTCACCCCTCCACTTT. This gives the protein CASSIGTDNSPLHF.

This chain uses TRBV7-2 with TRBJ2-3; 12 bases agree with TRBD2. The germline V gene has CDR1 SGHTA and CDR2 FQGNSA. V was pared by 1 base and J by 6 bases, with 11 bases of the junction left unmatched. This CDR3 contains 18 residues. The DNA for the CDR3 is TGTGCCAGCAGCTTAGGACTAGCGGGGGCCACCGAGAGGGATACGCAGTATTTT. This encodes CASSLGLAGATERDTQYF.

The chain carries TRBV4-2 and TRBJ1-6; D remains unclear. The CDR3 extends over 17 amino acids. Germline CDR1 LGHNA, CDR2 YNFKEQ. Trimming removed 0 bases from V and 0 bases from J, with 9 bases in between. CDR3 coding DNA: TGTGCCAGCAGCCAAGATCTCGAGAGCTCCTATAATTCACCCCTCCACTTT. It encodes CASSQDLESSYNSPLHF.

CDR3 amino acids: CAISEGGVRASQPQHF. The CDR3 nucleotides read TGTGCCATCAGTGAGGGAGGGGTCCGGGCGTCGCAGCCCCAGCATTTT. V usage is TRBV10-3 and J usage is TRBJ1-5; possibly TRBD1 for D (5 bases). V lost 2 bases to trimming and J lost 7 bases, with 18 bases between them. Looked up from germline, CDR1 is ENHRY and CDR2 is SYGVKD. The CDR3 extends over 16 amino acids.

The chain uses TRBV5-1 and TRBJ2-3; 11 bases align to TRBD2. Germline loops: CDR1 SGHRS, CDR2 YFSETQ. The trim removed 4 bases at V and 14 bases at J, leaving 9 bases unmatched. The CDR3 length is 13 residues. In nucleotides, the CDR3 is TGCGCCAGCAGCCCGGACGGACTAGCGGGTCTGTATTTT. This codes for CASSPDGLAGLYF.

The chain combines TRBV5-6 with TRBJ2-5; D might be TRBD2 (5 bases). CDR1 is SGHDT, CDR2 YYEEEE, per germline. This CDR3 has 14 amino acids. V lost 2 bases to trimming and J lost 4 bases, with 12 bases between them. In nucleotides, the CDR3 is TGTGCCAGCAGCTTCTTGACTGAGGGAGAGACCCAGTACTTC. It codes for CASSFLTEGETQYF.

This clone has only one observation. The chain links TRBV7-2 to TRBJ2-2; 8 nucleotides match TRBD1. The CDR3 extends over 13 amino acids. V was clipped by 8 bases and J by 2 bases; unmatched bases: 1. Germline CDR1 and CDR2: SGHTA and FQGNSA. Written as DNA, the CDR3 is TGTGCCAGCGGACAGGGTAACACCGGGGAGCTGTTTTTT. This sequence encodes CASGQGNTGELFF. The variable domain in full, completed from reference TRBV7-2 and TRBJ2-2, reads GAGVSQSPSNKVTEKGKDVELRCDPISGHTALYWYRQSLGQGLEFLIYFQGNSAPDKSGLPSDRFSAERTGGSVSTLTIQRTQQEDSAVYLCASGQGNTGELFFGEGSRLTVL.

This chain uses TRBV2 with TRBJ1-4; D possibly corresponds to TRBD1 (6 bases). The CDR3 extends over 13 amino acids. Germline V CDR1 and CDR2: SNHLY, FYNNEI. V dropped 4 bases and J dropped 7 bases, with 10 bases sitting between them. The CDR3 spells CASSGQGTEKLFF. CDR3 in DNA: TGTGCCAGCAGTGGTCAGGGGACTGAAAAACTGTTTTTT.